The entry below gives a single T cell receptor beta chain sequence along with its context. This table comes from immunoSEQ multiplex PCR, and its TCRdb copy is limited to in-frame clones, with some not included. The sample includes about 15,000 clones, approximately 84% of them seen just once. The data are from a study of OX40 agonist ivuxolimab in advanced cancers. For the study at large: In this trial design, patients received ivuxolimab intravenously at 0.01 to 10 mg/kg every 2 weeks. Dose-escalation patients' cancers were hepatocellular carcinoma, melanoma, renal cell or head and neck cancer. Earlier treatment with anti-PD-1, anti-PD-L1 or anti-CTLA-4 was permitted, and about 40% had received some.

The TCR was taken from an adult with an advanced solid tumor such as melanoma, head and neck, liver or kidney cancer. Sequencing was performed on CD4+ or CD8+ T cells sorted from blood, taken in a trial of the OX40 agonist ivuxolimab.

As DNA, the CDR3 is TGTGCCAGCAGCTTAGGTTGGGGTTCACCCCTCCACTTT. Translated: CASSLGWGSPLHF. This chain uses TRBV13 with TRBJ1-6; D is unclear. The ends were cut back, 0 bases at V and 9 bases at J, with 6 bases in the middle. CDR1 PRHDT and CDR2 FYEKMQ come from the germline V gene (reference sequence). This CDR3 contains 13 residues.